This T cell receptor beta chain was retrieved from a study of shared clonotypes between healthy human individuals. Losses at the gene ends were 2 bases for V and 6 bases for J; bases not matched to a gene: 9. In germline, CDR1 is MNHGY, CDR2 SAAAGT. The CDR3 extends over 18 amino acids. The repertoire was sequenced with immunoSEQ multiplex PCR; TCRdb's copy has only in-frame clones and lacks some. Among a few million clones, around 90% were seen once, and the ten largest hold 0.11% to 0.15%. Sequencing input: naive CD4+ T cells sorted from blood. Subset in this sample: CD45RA+ positively selected. The sequence derives from a man younger than 35 in good health. The chain has TRBV6-8 and TRBJ2-1; 14 bases line up with TRBD2. CDR3 sequence: CASSYGTSGRPLINEQFF. CDR3 coding DNA: TGTGCCAGCAGTTACGGGACTAGCGGGAGACCCCTTATCAATGAGCAGTTCTTC.